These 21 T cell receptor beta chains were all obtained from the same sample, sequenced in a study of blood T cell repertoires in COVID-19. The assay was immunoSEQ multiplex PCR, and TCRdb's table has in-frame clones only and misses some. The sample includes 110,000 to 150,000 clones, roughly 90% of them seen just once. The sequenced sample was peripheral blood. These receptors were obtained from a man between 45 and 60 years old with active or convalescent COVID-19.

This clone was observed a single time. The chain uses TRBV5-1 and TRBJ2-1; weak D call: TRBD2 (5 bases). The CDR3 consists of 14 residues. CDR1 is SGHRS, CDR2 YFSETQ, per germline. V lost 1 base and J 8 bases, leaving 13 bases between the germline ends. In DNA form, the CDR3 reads TGCGCCAGCAGCTTGAGTCGGGGTTTGGATGAGCAGTTCTTC. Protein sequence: CASSLSRGLDEQFF.

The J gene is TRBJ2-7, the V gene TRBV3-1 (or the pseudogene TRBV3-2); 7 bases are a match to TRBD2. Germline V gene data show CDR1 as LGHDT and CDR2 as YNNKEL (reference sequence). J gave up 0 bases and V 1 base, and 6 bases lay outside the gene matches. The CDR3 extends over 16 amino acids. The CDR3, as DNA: TGTGCCAGCAGCCAAGCGCGGGGGTTGGACTCCTACGAGCAGTACTTC. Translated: CASSQARGLDSYEQYF.

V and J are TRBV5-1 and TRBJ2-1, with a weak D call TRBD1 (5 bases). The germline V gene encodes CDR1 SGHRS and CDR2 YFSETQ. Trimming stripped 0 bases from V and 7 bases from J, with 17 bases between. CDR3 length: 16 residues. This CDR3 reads CASSLVRGLVGNEQFF. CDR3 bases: TGCGCCAGCAGCTTGGTAAGGGGTTTAGTTGGGAATGAGCAGTTCTTC.

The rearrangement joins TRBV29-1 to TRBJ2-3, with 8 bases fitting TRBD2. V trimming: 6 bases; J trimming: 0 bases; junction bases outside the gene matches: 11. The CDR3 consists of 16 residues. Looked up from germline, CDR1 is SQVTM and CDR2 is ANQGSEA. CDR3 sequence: CSVYLTSERSTDTQYF. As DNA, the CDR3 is TGCAGCGTCTACCTGACTAGCGAAAGGAGCACAGATACGCAGTATTTT.

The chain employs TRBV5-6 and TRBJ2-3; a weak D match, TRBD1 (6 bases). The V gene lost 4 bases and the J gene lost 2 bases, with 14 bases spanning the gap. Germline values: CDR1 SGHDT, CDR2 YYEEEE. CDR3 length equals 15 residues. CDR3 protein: CASSRGHLDTDTQYF. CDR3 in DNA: TGTGCCAGCAGCCGGGGACACCTTGACACAGATACGCAGTATTTT.

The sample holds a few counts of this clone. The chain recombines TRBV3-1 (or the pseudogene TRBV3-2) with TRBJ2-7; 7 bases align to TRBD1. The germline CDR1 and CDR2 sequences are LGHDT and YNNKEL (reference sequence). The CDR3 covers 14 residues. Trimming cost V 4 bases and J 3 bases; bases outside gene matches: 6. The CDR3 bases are TGTGCCAGCAGCCCCCAGCAGGGGGTCTACGAGCAGTACTTC. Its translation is CASSPQQGVYEQYF.

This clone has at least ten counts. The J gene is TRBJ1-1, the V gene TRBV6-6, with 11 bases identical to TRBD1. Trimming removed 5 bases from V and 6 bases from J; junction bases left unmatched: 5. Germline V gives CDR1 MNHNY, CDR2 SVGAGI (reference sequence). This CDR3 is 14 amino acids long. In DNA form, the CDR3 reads TGTGCCAGCAGTGGGACAGGGGGTTCGTCTGAAGCTTTCTTT. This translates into CASSGTGGSSEAFF.

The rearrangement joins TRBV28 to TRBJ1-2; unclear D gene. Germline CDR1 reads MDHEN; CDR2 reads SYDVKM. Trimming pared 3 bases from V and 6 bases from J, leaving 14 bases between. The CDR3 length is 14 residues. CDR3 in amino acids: CASSLGRNLHGYTF. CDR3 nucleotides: TGTGCCAGCAGTTTGGGCAGGAACCTTCATGGCTACACCTTC.

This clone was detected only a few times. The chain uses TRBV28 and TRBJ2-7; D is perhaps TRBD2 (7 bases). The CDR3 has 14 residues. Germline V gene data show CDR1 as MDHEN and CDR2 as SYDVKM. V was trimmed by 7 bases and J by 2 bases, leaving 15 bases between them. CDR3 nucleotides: TGTGCCAGCATGAGGGGGGGGGCCGCCTACGAGCAGTACTTC. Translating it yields CASMRGGAAYEQYF.

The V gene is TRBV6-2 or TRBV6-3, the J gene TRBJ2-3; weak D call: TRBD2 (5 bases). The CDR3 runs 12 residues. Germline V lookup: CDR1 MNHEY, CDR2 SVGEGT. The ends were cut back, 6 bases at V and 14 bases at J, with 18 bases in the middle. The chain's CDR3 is CASSLDLLVLYF. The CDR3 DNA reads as TGTGCCAGCAGCCTGGACCTACTAGTCTTGTATTTT.

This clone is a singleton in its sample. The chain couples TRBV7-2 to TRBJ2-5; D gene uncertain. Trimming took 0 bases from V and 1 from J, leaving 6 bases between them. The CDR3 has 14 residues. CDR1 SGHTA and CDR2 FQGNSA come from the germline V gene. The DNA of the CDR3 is TGTGCCAGCAGCTTAGCTATCAGCCAAGAGACCCAGTACTTC. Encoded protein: CASSLAISQETQYF.

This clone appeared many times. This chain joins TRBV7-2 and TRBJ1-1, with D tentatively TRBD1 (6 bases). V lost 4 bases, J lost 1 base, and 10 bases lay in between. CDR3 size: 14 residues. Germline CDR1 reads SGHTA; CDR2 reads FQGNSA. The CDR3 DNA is TGTGCCAGCAGCTACCAGGGGAGGAACACTGAAGCTTTCTTT. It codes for CASSYQGRNTEAFF.

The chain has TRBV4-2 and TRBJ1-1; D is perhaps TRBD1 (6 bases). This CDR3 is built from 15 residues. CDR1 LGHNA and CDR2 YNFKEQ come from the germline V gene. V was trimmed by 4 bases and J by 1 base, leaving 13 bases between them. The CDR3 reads CASSRVGGKNTEAFF. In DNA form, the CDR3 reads TGTGCCAGCAGCCGGGTAGGGGGAAAGAACACTGAAGCTTTCTTT.

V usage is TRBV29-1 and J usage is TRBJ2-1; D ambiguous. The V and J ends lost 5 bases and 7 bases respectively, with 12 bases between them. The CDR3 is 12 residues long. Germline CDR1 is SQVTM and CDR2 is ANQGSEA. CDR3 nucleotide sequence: TGCAGCGTTCCCGACGAGAGGAATGAGCAGTTCTTC. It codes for CSVPDERNEQFF.

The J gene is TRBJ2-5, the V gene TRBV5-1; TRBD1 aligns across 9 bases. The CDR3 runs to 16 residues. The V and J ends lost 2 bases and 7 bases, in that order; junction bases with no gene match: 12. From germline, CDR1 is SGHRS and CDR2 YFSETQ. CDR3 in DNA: TGCGCCAGCAGCTTCGGCGGGACAGGGCCTCCCAGGACCCAGTACTTC. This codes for CASSFGGTGPPRTQYF.

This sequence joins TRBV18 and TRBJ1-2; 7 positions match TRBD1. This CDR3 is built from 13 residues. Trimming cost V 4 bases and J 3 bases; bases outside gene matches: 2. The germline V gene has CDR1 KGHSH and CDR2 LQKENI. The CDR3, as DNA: TGTGCCAGCTCACAAGACAGGGACTATGGCTACACCTTC. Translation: CASSQDRDYGYTF.

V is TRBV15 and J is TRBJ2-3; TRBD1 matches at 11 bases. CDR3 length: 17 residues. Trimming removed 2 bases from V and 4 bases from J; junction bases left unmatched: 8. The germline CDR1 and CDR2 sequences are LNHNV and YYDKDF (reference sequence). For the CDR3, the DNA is TGTGCCACCAGCAGAAGGCAGGGACAGGGGGGAGCAGATACGCAGTATTTT. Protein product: CATSRRQGQGGADTQYF.

CDR3 nucleotide sequence: TGTGCCAGCAGACCAACAGATAGCAATCAGCCCCAGCATTTT. Translated, it gives CASRPTDSNQPQHF. The V call is TRBV28, the J call TRBJ1-5; D uncertain. V gave up 6 bases and J gave up 0 bases, with 9 bases separating them. CDR1 and CDR2 from the germline V gene are MDHEN and SYDVKM. CDR3 length equals 14 residues.

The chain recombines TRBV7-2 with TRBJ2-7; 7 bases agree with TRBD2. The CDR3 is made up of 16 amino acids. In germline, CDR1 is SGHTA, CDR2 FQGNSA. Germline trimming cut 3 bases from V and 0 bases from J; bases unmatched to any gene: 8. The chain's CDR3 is CASSLSSGASSYEQYF. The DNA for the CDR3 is TGTGCCAGCAGCTTGTCTAGCGGTGCGAGCTCCTACGAGCAGTACTTC.

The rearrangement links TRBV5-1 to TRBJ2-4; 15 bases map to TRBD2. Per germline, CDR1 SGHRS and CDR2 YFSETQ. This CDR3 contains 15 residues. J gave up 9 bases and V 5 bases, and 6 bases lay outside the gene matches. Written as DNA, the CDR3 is TGCGCCAGCAGGCGGACTAGCGGGAGGGTTGGCATTCAGTACTTC. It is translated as CASRRTSGRVGIQYF.

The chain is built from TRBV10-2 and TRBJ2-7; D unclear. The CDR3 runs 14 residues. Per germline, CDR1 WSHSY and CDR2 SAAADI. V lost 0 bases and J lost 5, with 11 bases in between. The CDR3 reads CASSESTGRDEQYF. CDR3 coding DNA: TGCGCCAGCAGTGAGTCGACGGGTAGAGACGAGCAGTACTTC.